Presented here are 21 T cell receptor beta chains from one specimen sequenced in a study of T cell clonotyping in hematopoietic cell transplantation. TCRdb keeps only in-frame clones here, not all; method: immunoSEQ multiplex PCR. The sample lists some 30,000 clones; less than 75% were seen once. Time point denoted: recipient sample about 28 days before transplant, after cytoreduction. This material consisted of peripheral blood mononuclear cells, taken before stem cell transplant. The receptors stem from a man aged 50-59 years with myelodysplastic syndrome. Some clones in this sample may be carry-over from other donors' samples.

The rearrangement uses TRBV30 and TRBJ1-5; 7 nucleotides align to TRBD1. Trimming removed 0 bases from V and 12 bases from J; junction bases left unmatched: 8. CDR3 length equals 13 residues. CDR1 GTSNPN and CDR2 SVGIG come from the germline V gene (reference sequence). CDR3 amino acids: CAWSVSGQGVQHF. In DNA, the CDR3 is TGTGCCTGGAGTGTATCGGGCCAGGGGGTCCAGCATTTT.

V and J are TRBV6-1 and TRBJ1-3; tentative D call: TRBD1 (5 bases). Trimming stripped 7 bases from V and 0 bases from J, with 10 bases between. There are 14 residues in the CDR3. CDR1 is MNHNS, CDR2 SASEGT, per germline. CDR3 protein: CASTSGHSGNTIYF. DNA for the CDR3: TGTGCCAGCACTTCAGGACACTCTGGAAACACCATATATTTT.

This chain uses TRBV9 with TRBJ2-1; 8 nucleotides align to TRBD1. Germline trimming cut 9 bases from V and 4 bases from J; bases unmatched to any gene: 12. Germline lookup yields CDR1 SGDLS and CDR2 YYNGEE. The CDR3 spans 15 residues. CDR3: CATGDNGQGYNEQFF. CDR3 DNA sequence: TGTGCCACCGGGGATAATGGACAGGGTTACAATGAGCAGTTCTTC.

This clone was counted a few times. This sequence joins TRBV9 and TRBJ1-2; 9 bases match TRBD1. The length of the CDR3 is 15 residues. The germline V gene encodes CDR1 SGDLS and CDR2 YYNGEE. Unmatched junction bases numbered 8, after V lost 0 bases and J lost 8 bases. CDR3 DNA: TGTGCCAGCAGCGTAGGCCCCGGGACAGGGCAAGGCTACACCTTC. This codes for CASSVGPGTGQGYTF.

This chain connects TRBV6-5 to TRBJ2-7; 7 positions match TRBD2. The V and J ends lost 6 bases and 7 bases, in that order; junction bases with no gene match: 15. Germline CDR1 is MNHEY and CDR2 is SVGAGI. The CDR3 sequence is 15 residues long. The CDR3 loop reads CASRPQRGGVGEQYF. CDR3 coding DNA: TGTGCCAGCAGACCCCAACGTGGGGGGGTGGGAGAGCAGTACTTC.

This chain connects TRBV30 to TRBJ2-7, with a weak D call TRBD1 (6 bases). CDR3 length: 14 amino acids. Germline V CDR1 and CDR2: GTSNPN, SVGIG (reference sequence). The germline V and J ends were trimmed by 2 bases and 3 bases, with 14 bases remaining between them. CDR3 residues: CAWSRAGVSYEQYF. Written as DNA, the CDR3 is TGTGCCTGGAGTCGAGCAGGGGTGAGCTACGAGCAGTACTTC.

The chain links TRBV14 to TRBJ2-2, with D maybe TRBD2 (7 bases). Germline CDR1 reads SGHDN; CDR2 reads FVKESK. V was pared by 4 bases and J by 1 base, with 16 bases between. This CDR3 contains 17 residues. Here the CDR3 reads CASSPWGGAGNTGELFF. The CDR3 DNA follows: TGTGCCAGCAGCCCCTGGGGGGGCGCCGGGAACACCGGGGAGCTGTTTTTT.

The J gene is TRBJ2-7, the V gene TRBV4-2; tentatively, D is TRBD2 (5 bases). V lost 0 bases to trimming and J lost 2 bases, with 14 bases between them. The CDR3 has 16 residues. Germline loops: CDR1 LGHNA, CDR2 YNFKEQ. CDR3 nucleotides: TGTGCCAGCAGCCAAGATCCCTTGGGAGTTACCTACGAGCAGTACTTC. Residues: CASSQDPLGVTYEQYF.

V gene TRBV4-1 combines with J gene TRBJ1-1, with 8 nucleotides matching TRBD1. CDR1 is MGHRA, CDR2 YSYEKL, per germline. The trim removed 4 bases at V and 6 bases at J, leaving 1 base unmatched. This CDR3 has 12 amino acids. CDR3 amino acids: CASSPQGAEAFF. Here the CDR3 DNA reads TGCGCCAGCAGCCCACAGGGGGCTGAAGCTTTCTTT.

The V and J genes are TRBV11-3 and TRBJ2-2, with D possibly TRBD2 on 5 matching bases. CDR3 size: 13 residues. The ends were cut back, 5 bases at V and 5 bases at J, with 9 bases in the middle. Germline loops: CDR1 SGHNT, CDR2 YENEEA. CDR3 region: CASSPPGTGELFF. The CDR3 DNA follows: TGTGCCAGCAGCCCACCGGGAACCGGGGAGCTGTTTTTT.

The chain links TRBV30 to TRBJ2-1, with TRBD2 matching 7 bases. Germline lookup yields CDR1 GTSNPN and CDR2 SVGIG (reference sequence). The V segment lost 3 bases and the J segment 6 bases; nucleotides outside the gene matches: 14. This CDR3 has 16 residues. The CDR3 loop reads CAWRLSSGRLRNEQFF. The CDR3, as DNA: TGTGCCTGGAGGCTTTCTAGCGGAAGGCTACGCAATGAGCAGTTCTTC.

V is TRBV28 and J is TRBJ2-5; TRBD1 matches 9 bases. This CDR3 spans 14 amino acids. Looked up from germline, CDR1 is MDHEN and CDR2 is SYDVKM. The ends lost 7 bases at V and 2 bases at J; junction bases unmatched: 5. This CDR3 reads CASMGDREQETQYF. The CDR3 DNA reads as TGTGCCAGCATGGGGGACAGGGAGCAAGAGACCCAGTACTTC.

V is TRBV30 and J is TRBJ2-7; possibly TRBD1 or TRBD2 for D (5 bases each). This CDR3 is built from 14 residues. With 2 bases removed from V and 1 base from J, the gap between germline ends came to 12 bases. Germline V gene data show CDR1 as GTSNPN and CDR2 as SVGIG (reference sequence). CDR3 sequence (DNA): TGTGCCTGGAGTAGGGACCCAGGGTCCTACGAGCAGTACTTC. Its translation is CAWSRDPGSYEQYF.

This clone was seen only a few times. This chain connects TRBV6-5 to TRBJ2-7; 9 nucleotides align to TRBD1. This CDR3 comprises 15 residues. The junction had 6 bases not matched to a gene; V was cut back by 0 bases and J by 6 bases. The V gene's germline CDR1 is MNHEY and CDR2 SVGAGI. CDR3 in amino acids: CASSYSVGTGSEQYF. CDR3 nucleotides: TGTGCCAGCAGTTACTCGGTCGGGACAGGGAGCGAGCAGTACTTC.

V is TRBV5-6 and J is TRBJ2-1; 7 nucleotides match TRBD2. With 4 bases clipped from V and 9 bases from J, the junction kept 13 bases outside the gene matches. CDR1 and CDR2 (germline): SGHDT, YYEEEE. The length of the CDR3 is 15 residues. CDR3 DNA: TGTGCCAGCAGCGAACTAGGGCGCGGGAGTTTTGAGCAGTTCTTC. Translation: CASSELGRGSFEQFF.

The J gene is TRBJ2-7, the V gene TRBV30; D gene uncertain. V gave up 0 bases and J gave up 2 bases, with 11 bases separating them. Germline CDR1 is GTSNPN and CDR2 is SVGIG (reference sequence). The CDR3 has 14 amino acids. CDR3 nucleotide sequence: TGTGCCTGGAGTGTACGCGGAATACCCTACGAGCAGTACTTC. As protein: CAWSVRGIPYEQYF.

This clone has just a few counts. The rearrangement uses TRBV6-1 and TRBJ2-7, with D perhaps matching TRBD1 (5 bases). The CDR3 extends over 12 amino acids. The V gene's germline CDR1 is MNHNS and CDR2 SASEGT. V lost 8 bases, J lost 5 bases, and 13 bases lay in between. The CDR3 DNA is TGTGCCAGCCGTAGGGGCGAGGACGAGCAGTACTTC. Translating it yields CASRRGEDEQYF.

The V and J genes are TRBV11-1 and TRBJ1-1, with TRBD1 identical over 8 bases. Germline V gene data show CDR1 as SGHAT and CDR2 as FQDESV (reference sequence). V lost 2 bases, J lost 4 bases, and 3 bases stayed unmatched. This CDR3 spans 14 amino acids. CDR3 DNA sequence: TGTGCCAGCAGCTTACTGGACAGGGTCACTGAAGCTTTCTTT. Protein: CASSLLDRVTEAFF.

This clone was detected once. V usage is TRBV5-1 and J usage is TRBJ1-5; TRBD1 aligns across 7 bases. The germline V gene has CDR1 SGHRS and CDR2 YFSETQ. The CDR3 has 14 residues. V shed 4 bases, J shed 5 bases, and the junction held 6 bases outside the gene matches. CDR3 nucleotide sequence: TGCGCCAGCAGCCTGGGACAGAACTATCAGCCCCAGCATTTT. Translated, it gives CASSLGQNYQPQHF.

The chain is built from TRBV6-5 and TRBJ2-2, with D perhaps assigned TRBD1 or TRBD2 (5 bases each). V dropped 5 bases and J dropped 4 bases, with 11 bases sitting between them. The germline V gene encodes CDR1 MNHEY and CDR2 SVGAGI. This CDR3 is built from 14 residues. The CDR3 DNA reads TGTGCCAGCAGTAGGGGACCGGGCACCGGGGAGCTGTTTTTT. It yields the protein CASSRGPGTGELFF.

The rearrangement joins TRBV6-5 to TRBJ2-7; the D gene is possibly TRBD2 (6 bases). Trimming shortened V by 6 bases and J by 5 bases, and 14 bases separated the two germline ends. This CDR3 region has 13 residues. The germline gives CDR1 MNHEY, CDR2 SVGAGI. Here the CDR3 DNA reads TGTGCCAGCAGAAACCACGGGGAGGACGAGCAGTACTTC. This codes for CASRNHGEDEQYF.